This entry lists 30 T cell receptor beta chains sequenced from one sample in a study of neurological immune-mediated disorders. TCRdb re-called the 5' RACE reads through MiXCR, storing one row per CDR3 protein. The sample has approximately 26,000 distinct CDR3 sequences, about 2.5% seen once. The sequenced sample was PBMCs. These receptors were taken from a woman in her forties or fifties with multiple sclerosis.

The chain joins TRBV5-1 to TRBJ1-4; 9 positions match TRBD1. This CDR3 is 15 amino acids long. Per the germline V gene, CDR1 is SGHRS and CDR2 is YFSETQ. J was trimmed by 7 bases and V by 4 bases; bases with no gene match: 8. The CDR3 spells CASSPDRGLLEKLFF. CDR3 nucleotides: TGCGCCAGCAGCCCGGACAGGGGTTTACTTGAAAAACTGTTTTTT.

This clonotype appeared a few times. A much larger clone differs from this one at a single base, so this may be a read error. The chain uses TRBV20-1 and TRBJ1-1; D not resolved. The V gene lost 6 bases and the J gene lost 11 bases, with 19 bases spanning the gap. The CDR3 has 12 amino acids. Germline V CDR1 and CDR2: DFQATT, SNEGSKA (reference sequence). This CDR3 is CSATEGIDAAFF. CDR3 in DNA: TGCAGTGCCACGGAAGGAATCGATGCTGCTTTCTTT.

This clonotype was recorded at least ten times. CDR3 residues: CASSQAPPGPGHSYEQYF. The CDR3 nucleotides are TGCGCCAGCAGCCAAGCGCCGCCCGGTCCAGGCCACTCCTACGAGCAGTACTTC. V and J are TRBV4-3 and TRBJ2-7; D is ambiguous. Trimming took off 1 base at V and 0 bases at J, with 19 bases between the two ends. Germline values: CDR1 LGHNA, CDR2 YSLEER. The CDR3 contains 18 residues.

Ten or more counts support this clonotype. The CDR3 region is CASSRRQGDNEQFF. CDR3 DNA: TGCGCCAGCAGCCGCCGGCAGGGGGACAATGAGCAGTTCTTC. The gene calls are TRBV4-3 and TRBJ2-1; 7 positions match TRBD1. CDR1 LGHNA and CDR2 YSLEER come from the germline V gene. Trimming removed 4 bases from V and 5 bases from J; junction bases left unmatched: 5. The CDR3 sequence is 14 residues long.

This clonotype has a count of ten or more. The chain links TRBV12-3 or TRBV12-4 to TRBJ1-1, with D unresolved. The CDR3 has 13 residues. V lost 3 bases and J 6 bases, leaving 11 bases between the germline ends. CDR3 in DNA: TGTGCCAGCAGTTTTTTTGGCTCGGCTGAAGCTTTCTTT. This translates into CASSFFGSAEAFF.

This clonotype appeared many times. The chain combines TRBV27 with TRBJ2-1; D is possibly TRBD2 (6 bases). V was pared by 4 bases and J by 2 bases, with 9 bases between. The CDR3 loop spans 14 amino acids. CDR1 MNHEY and CDR2 SMNVEV come from the germline V gene (reference sequence). The DNA for the CDR3 is TGTGCCAGCAGTTGGGGGGTAGCCTACAATGAGCAGTTCTTC. Translation: CASSWGVAYNEQFF.

Many counts were recorded for this clonotype. The V and J genes are TRBV5-8 and TRBJ2-1; D is uncertain. Germline V lookup: CDR1 SGHTS, CDR2 YDEGEE. The CDR3 covers 12 residues. V was cut by 0 bases and J by 8 bases, with 6 bases left in between. The CDR3 sequence is CASSLADYEQFF. CDR3 nucleotides: TGTGCCAGCAGCTTGGCGGATTATGAGCAGTTCTTC.

Ten or more counts support this clonotype. The chain joins TRBV6-5 to TRBJ1-2; D not resolved. From germline, CDR1 is MNHEY and CDR2 SVGAGI. The V gene lost 0 bases and the J gene lost 1 base, with 6 bases spanning the gap. The CDR3 contains 14 residues. The CDR3: CASSYSTDNYGYTF. The CDR3 coding sequence is TGTGCCAGCAGTTACTCCACGGATAACTATGGCTACACCTTC.

In its sample, this clonotype was seen many times. The chain recombines TRBV7-2 with TRBJ1-1; D is undetermined. V gave up 2 bases and J gave up 0 bases, with 10 bases separating them. This CDR3 region has 15 residues. Germline V gene sequence: CDR1 SGHTA, CDR2 FQGNSA. DNA of the CDR3: TGTGCCAGCAGCTTACTGGGAGCCATGAACACTGAAGCTTTCTTT. Translated: CASSLLGAMNTEAFF. Filled out from reference TRBV7-2 and TRBJ1-1, the complete variable domain reads GAGVSQSPSNKVTEKGKDVELRCDPISGHTALYWYRQSLGQGLEFLIYFQGNSAPDKSGLPSDRFSAERTGGSVSTLTIQRTQQEDSAVYLCASSLLGAMNTEAFFGQGTRLTVV.

This clonotype has a count of ten or more. The gene calls are TRBV10-3 and TRBJ2-1; perhaps TRBD2 as D (5 bases). Germline V gene lookup returns CDR1 ENHRY and CDR2 SYGVKD. This CDR3 spans 17 amino acids. V was clipped by 0 bases and J by 5 bases, with 17 bases between them. CDR3 DNA: TGTGCCATCAGTGAGTCGAAACCAGGCGACTACAACAATGAGCAGTTCTTC. Protein: CAISESKPGDYNNEQFF.

This clonotype was counted at least ten times. V is TRBV20-1 and J is TRBJ2-7; D may be TRBD1 or TRBD2 (5 bases each). The CDR3 consists of 13 residues. Deletions cut 3 bases from V and 7 bases from J, with 16 bases between. CDR1 and CDR2 from the germline V gene are DFQATT and SNEGSKA (reference sequence). The CDR3 DNA follows: TGCAGTGCTAGCCGGGACCTCCTGGGGGAGCAGTACTTC. This codes for CSASRDLLGEQYF.

This clonotype was found many times. J is TRBJ1-2 and V is TRBV3-1; TRBD1 agrees at 7 bases. This CDR3 is built from 14 residues. CDR1 LGHDT and CDR2 YNNKEL come from the germline V gene (reference sequence). With V trimmed by 4 bases and J by 4 bases, 6 bases remained unmatched. CDR3 bases: TGTGCCAGCAGCCTGGGACAGACAACCTATGGCTACACCTTC. As protein: CASSLGQTTYGYTF.

This clonotype has at least ten counts. This chain links TRBV2 with TRBJ2-5, with TRBD2 identical over 7 bases. Germline V gene sequence: CDR1 SNHLY, CDR2 FYNNEI. V shed 5 bases and J 2 bases; nucleotides not matched to a gene: 2. CDR3 length equals 13 residues. CDR3 DNA sequence: TGTGCCAGCAGTTTTAGCGGGCAAGAGACCCAGTACTTC. It is translated as CASSFSGQETQYF.

Turning to this clonotype: A much larger clone differs by one base, so this may be a read error. The missing conserved phenylalanine or tryptophan at the end of this CDR3 makes a read error likely. The chain is built from TRBV11-1 and TRBJ1-1; D remains unclear. The CDR3 length is 14 residues. V was shortened by 5 bases and J by 1 base, with 11 bases between the two germline ends. CDR1 and CDR2 from the germline V gene are SGHAT and FQDESV (reference sequence). The CDR3 loop reads CASSGWSPNTEAFI. Here the CDR3 DNA reads TGTGCCAGCAGCGGATGGTCACCGAACACTGAAGCTTTCATT.

This clonotype is medium-sized within its sample. The chain uses TRBV20-1 and TRBJ2-1; D is perhaps TRBD2 (5 bases). Trimming cost V 6 bases and J 0 bases, with 18 bases left between them. Per the germline V gene, CDR1 is DFQATT and CDR2 is SNEGSKA (reference sequence). CDR3 size: 16 residues. CDR3: CSAPVWRASSYNEQFF. The CDR3 nucleotides read TGCAGTGCACCCGTTTGGCGGGCAAGCTCCTACAATGAGCAGTTCTTC.

The sample holds many counts of this clonotype. The chain uses TRBV12-3 or TRBV12-4 and TRBJ1-1, with a tentative D call TRBD1 (6 bases). Trimming cost V 3 bases and J 1 base, with 9 bases left between them. The CDR3 is made up of 14 amino acids. CDR3 region: CASSFARGNTEAFF. In nucleotides, the CDR3 is TGTGCCAGCAGTTTCGCCAGGGGGAACACTGAAGCTTTCTTT.

The table lists this clonotype with many counts. The chain recombines TRBV7-3 with TRBJ2-7, with TRBD2 matching over 7 bases. J was trimmed by 2 bases and V by 2 bases; bases with no gene match: 3. CDR1 and CDR2 from the germline V gene are SGHTA and FQGTGA. The CDR3 totals 14 residues. The CDR3 reads CASSLDAGAYEQYF. The CDR3 DNA follows: TGTGCCAGCAGCTTAGATGCGGGAGCCTACGAGCAGTACTTC. The full variable domain, completed using reference TRBV7-3 and TRBJ2-7, is GAGVSQTPSNKVTEKGKYVELRCDPISGHTALYWYRQSLGQGPEFLIYFQGTGAADDSGLPNDRFFAVRPEGSVSTLKIQRTERGDSAVYLCASSLDAGAYEQYFGPGTRLTVT.

Ten or more counts support this clonotype. The chain has TRBV3-1 and TRBJ2-1; perhaps TRBD2 as D (6 bases). Per germline, CDR1 LGHDT and CDR2 YNNKEL (reference sequence). V gave up 1 base and J gave up 10 bases, with 17 bases separating them. This CDR3 has 15 residues. CDR3 coding DNA: TGTGCCAGCAGCCAAGGGGCGGGGACTGGGGGGGAGCAGTTCTTC. The encoded protein is CASSQGAGTGGEQFF.

This clonotype was recorded a few times. This chain connects TRBV20-1 to TRBJ2-7, with 7 bases lining up with TRBD2. The length of the CDR3 is 13 residues. V dropped 5 bases and J dropped 3; count of bases not matched to a gene: 7. Germline V gene data show CDR1 as DFQATT and CDR2 as SNEGSKA (reference sequence). This CDR3 reads CSAGGGLLYEQYF. CDR3 DNA: TGCAGTGCTGGGGGGGGGTTACTCTACGAGCAGTACTTC.

At least ten counts were recorded for this clonotype. The chain employs TRBV20-1 and TRBJ1-4; D perhaps matches TRBD1 (5 bases). This CDR3 comprises 11 residues. Germline CDR1 reads DFQATT; CDR2 reads SNEGSKA (reference sequence). V was cut by 8 bases and J by 10 bases, with 14 bases left in between. The CDR3 sequence is CSSMRGGKLFF. As DNA, the CDR3 is TGCAGTTCAATGAGGGGAGGAAAACTGTTTTTT.

This clonotype came up a few times. The chain employs TRBV6-6 and TRBJ1-3; no reliable D call. The length of the CDR3 is 16 residues. The V gene's germline CDR1 is MNHNY and CDR2 SVGAGI (reference sequence). With 2 bases removed from V and 2 bases from J, the gap between germline ends came to 13 bases. The CDR3 protein is CASSYSHKAAGNTIYF. The CDR3 nucleotides read TGTGCCAGCAGTTACAGTCATAAGGCCGCTGGAAACACCATATATTTT.

This clonotype has at least ten counts. The V gene is TRBV5-1, the J gene TRBJ2-7, with 9 nucleotides matching TRBD1. V dropped 2 bases and J dropped 3; count of bases not matched to a gene: 9. Germline V gene lookup returns CDR1 SGHRS and CDR2 YFSETQ. This CDR3 contains 16 residues. The chain's CDR3 is CASSFTPGQGLYEQYF. Written as DNA, the CDR3 is TGCGCCAGCAGCTTCACACCGGGACAGGGCCTCTACGAGCAGTACTTC.

The sample holds many counts of this clonotype. The V and J genes are TRBV5-1 and TRBJ2-2; D may be TRBD1 (5 bases). CDR3 length: 13 amino acids. Germline V gene data show CDR1 as SGHRS and CDR2 as YFSETQ. The germline V and J ends were trimmed by 6 bases and 1 base, with 7 bases remaining between them. CDR3 nucleotides: TGCGCCAGCAACACAGGGAACACCGGGGAGCTGTTTTTT. This encodes CASNTGNTGELFF.

This clonotype was recorded at least ten times. The V and J genes are TRBV4-2 and TRBJ2-5; no firm D call. CDR3 length: 13 residues. From germline, CDR1 is LGHNA and CDR2 YNFKEQ. V was clipped by 0 bases and J by 1 base, with 3 bases between them. CDR3 bases: TGTGCCAGCAGCCAAGACTTCCAAGAGACCCAGTACTTC. This translates into CASSQDFQETQYF.

In this sample, this clonotype turned up many times. This chain connects TRBV7-8 to TRBJ2-5; D is uncertain. This CDR3 region has 12 residues. From germline, CDR1 is SGHVS and CDR2 FQNEAQ. The ends were cut back, 4 bases at V and 5 bases at J, with 8 bases in the middle. This CDR3 reads CASSSPYETQYF. Here the CDR3 DNA reads TGTGCCAGCAGCTCCCCTTATGAGACCCAGTACTTC.

At least ten counts were recorded for this clonotype. The chain combines TRBV5-5 with TRBJ1-2; weak D call: TRBD1 (5 bases). V dropped 4 bases and J dropped 4 bases, with 20 bases sitting between them. The CDR3 is 16 amino acids. CDR1 and CDR2 (germline): SGHKS, YYEKEE (reference sequence). CDR3 in DNA: TGTGCCAGCAGCCTTACCCCGACAGATACTTCCTATGGCTACACCTTC. Its translation is CASSLTPTDTSYGYTF. Looking up the rest from reference TRBV5-5 and TRBJ1-2 gives the full variable domain: DAGVTQSPTHLIKTRGQQVTLRCSPISGHKSVSWYQQVLGQGPQFIFQYYEKEERGRGNFPDRFSARQFPNYSSELNVNALLLGDSALYLCASSLTPTDTSYGYTFGSGTRLTVV.

This clonotype was seen ten or more times. This chain links TRBV5-1 with TRBJ2-1; tentatively, D is TRBD2 (5 bases). Looked up from germline, CDR1 is SGHRS and CDR2 is YFSETQ. The CDR3 covers 12 residues. Deletions cut 6 bases from V and 4 bases from J, with 8 bases between. The CDR3 bases are TGCGCCAGCAAGGACTTATACAATGAGCAGTTCTTC. It codes for CASKDLYNEQFF. The whole variable domain, filled in from reference TRBV5-1 and TRBJ2-1, reads KAGVTQTPRYLIKTRGQQVTLSCSPISGHRSVSWYQQTPGQGLQFLFEYFSETQRNKGNFPGRFSGRQFSNSRSEMNVSTLELGDSALYLCASKDLYNEQFFGPGTRLTVL.

This clonotype occurred many times. The chain employs TRBV20-1 and TRBJ2-2; TRBD2 is a possible D gene (6 bases). Trimming took off 0 bases at V and 4 bases at J, with 9 bases between the two ends. There are 14 residues in the CDR3. Per the germline V gene, CDR1 is DFQATT and CDR2 is SNEGSKA (reference sequence). The CDR3 loop is CSARELAGTGELFF. The CDR3, as DNA: TGCAGTGCTAGAGAACTAGCCGGCACCGGGGAGCTGTTTTTT.

This clonotype was seen ten or more times. The junction and the germline gene differ at one end; a read error may be behind it. The J gene is TRBJ2-1, the V gene TRBV20-1; D is unclear. CDR1 DFQATT and CDR2 SNEGSKA come from the germline V gene (reference sequence). The CDR3 has 13 residues. As DNA, the CDR3 is TGCAGCCCACGGGTAGCAACCTACCATGAGCAGTTCTTC. Protein product: CSPRVATYHEQFF.

This clonotype was detected ten times or more. V and J are TRBV10-3 and TRBJ2-7; TRBD1 matches 7 bases. This CDR3 spans 14 amino acids. The junction had 11 bases not matched to a gene; V was cut back by 10 bases and J by 2 bases. The germline V gene encodes CDR1 ENHRY and CDR2 SYGVKD. The CDR3 spells CASVPGTAAYEQYF. CDR3 DNA: TGTGCCAGCGTACCCGGGACAGCTGCCTACGAGCAGTACTTC.